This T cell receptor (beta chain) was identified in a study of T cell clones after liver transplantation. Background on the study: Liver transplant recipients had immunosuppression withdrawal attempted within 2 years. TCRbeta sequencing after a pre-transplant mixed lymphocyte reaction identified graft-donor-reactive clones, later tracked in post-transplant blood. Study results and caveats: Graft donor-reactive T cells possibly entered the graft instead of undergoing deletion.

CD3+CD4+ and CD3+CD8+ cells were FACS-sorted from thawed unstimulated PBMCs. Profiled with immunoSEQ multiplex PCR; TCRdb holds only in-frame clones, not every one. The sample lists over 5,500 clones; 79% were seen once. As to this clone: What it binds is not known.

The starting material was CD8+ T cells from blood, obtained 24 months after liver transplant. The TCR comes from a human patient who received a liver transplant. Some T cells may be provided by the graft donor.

As DNA, the CDR3 is TGTGCCAGCAGCTTAACCCATTCCTACGAGCAGTACTTC. Translating it yields CASSLTHSYEQYF. This chain joins TRBV7-3 and TRBJ2-7; D is unresolved. This CDR3 is built from 13 residues. V lost 0 bases, J lost 1 base, and 4 bases lay in between. In germline, CDR1 is SGHTA, CDR2 FQGTGA.